This T cell receptor (beta chain) was captured in a study of OX40 agonist ivuxolimab in advanced cancers. Overall study context: Prior anti-PD-1, anti-PD-L1 or anti-CTLA-4 therapy did not bar entry, and 30% to 40% had some.

Profiling relied on immunoSEQ multiplex PCR, and the TCRdb table lists in-frame clones only, not all of them. The sample carries under 85,000 clones, around 80% recorded once. The V gene's germline CDR1 is SGHRS and CDR2 YFSETQ. The J segment lost 4 bases and the V segment lost 0 bases, leaving 9 bases of the junction unmatched. This CDR3 contains 18 residues. Sequencing was performed on CD4+ or CD8+ T cells sorted from blood, taken in a trial of the OX40 agonist ivuxolimab. This clonotype was sampled from an adult with an advanced solid tumor such as melanoma, head and neck, liver or kidney cancer. The chain has TRBV5-1 and TRBJ2-3, with 12 bases fitting TRBD2. The CDR3 is CASSLAPQLAGGPDTQYF. In nucleotides, the CDR3 is TGCGCCAGCAGCTTGGCCCCACAACTAGCGGGAGGTCCAGATACGCAGTATTTT.